The rows below give T cell receptor beta chains drawn from one sample of a study of shared clonotypes between healthy human individuals. Produced via immunoSEQ multiplex PCR; TCRdb's table is partial and in-frame only. The data hold some 2,000,000 clones, with about 95% observed a single time. The specimen was naive CD8+ T cells sorted from blood. These receptors came from a man between 18 and 35 years old in good health. CDR3s include the opening cysteine and the closing phenylalanine or tryptophan. D genes are given only for firm matches. The size entry is marked missing in some rows and otherwise reads once, few, many or a size class.

TRBD1	once	TRBJ2-7	TRBV27	TGTGCCAGCAGTTTGGCCCCGGGACAGGGACTTTACGAGCAGTACTTC	CASSLAPGQGLYEQYF
TRBD2	.	TRBJ2-4	TRBV11-2	TGTGCCAGCAGCTTTAGCCCGGGACTAGCGGGGGTAGCCAAAAACATTCAGTACTTC	CASSFSPGLAGVAKNIQYF
.	.	TRBJ1-1	TRBV9	TGTGCCAGCAGCGGCCTCAGGGAGGACACTGAAGCTTTCTTT	CASSGLREDTEAFF
.	.	TRBJ2-3	TRBV10-1	TGCGCCAGCAGTGAGTCTACTAGCACAGATACGCAGTATTTT	CASSESTSTDTQYF
TRBD1	.	TRBJ2-7	TRBV6-6	TGTGCCAGCAGACCAACTCCGGGACAGTCCTCCTACGAGCAGTACTTC	CASRPTPGQSSYEQYF
.	.	TRBJ2-5	TRBV6-1	TGTGCCAGCAGTGATGAGGCAGGCCCCCAAGAGACCCAGTACTTC	CASSDEAGPQETQYF
.	.	TRBJ1-2	TRBV6-4	TGTGCCAGCAGTGAGAATCAGGGTGCCCCCAGTTGGGGCTACACCTTC	CASSENQGAPSWGYTF
TRBD1	.	TRBJ2-7	TRBV14	TGTGCCAGCAGCCAACTGATGAGGACAGGAAATCCGAGAATCTACGAGCAGTACTTC	CASSQLMRTGNPRIYEQYF
TRBD2	.	TRBJ2-3	TRBV11-2	TGTGCCAGCAGCATACTAGCGGGGAGCACAGATACGCAGTATTTT	CASSILAGSTDTQYF
TRBD1	.	TRBJ2-7	TRBV5-4	TGTGCCGCCCAGGGGGCCCACGAGCAGTACTTC	CAAQGAHEQYF
.	.	TRBJ1-2	TRBV4-3	TGCGCCAGCAGCCAAGATCTGTTTTGGGGGGGCGACTATGGCTACACCTTC	CASSQDLFWGGDYGYTF
TRBD1	.	TRBJ1-1	TRBV27	TGTGCCAGCAGCCAAGGAGGGGGCGGATACACTGAAGCTTTCTTT	CASSQGGGGYTEAFF
.	.	TRBJ2-6	TRBV7-9	TGTGCCAGCAGCTTAGCGGGGGACAACGTCCTGACTTTC	CASSLAGDNVLTF
TRBD2	.	TRBJ2-3	TRBV28	TGTGCCAGCAGTTTATTGGCGGGGGTGATCCAGGATACGCAGTATTTT	CASSLLAGVIQDTQYF
TRBD2	.	TRBJ2-7	TRBV9	TGTGCCAGCAGCGTAGACGCGGGAGCCTACGAGCAGTACTTC	CASSVDAGAYEQYF
.	.	TRBJ2-1	TRBV30	TGTGCCTTCTACTTGGGCGGGATGGGGGAGCAGTTCTTC	CAFYLGGMGEQFF
.	.	TRBJ2-1	TRBV7-3	TGTGCCAGCAGCCTCTCGGGGAGCTACAATGAGCAGTTCTTC	CASSLSGSYNEQFF
.	.	TRBJ2-1	TRBV10-2	TGCGCCAGCAGTGAGGCGGGGAATGAGCAGTTCTTC	CASSEAGNEQFF
.	.	TRBJ1-3	TRBV10-3	TGTGCCATCAGTGGTGAGGGCCTCTCTGGAAACACCATATATTTT	CAISGEGLSGNTIYF
.	.	TRBJ2-7	TRBV9	TGTGCCAGCAGCGTAGGCGGCAGTTCCTACGAGCAGTACTTC	CASSVGGSSYEQYF
.	.	TRBJ2-1	TRBV27	TGTGCCAGCAGTTTATACCCGGGAGGAGGGGGCGCTTACAATGAGCAGTTCTTC	CASSLYPGGGGAYNEQFF
TRBD2	.	TRBJ2-7	TRBV28	TGTGCCAGCAGCGAGGGACTAGCGGGGGTATACGAGCAGTACTTC	CASSEGLAGVYEQYF
TRBD1	.	TRBJ2-5	TRBV6-1	TGTGCCAGCATTGATGTGTTTTTGGGGACAGGAGAGACCCAGTACTTC	CASIDVFLGTGETQYF
TRBD1	.	TRBJ2-3	TRBV13	TGTGCCAGCAGGGACAGGACGGCTGATACGCAGTATTTT	CASRDRTADTQYF
.	.	TRBJ1-3	TRBV2	TGTGCCAGCATTGGACAGGGAAACACCATATATTTT	CASIGQGNTIYF
.	.	TRBJ2-6	TRBV4-1	TGCGCCAGCAGCCCCTCGGGTGGAACGTCCTCTGGGGCCAACGTCCTGACTTTC	CASSPSGGTSSGANVLTF
TRBD2	.	TRBJ2-7	TRBV5-6	TGTGCCAGCAGCTGGGGGGGATCCTACGAGCAGTACTTC	CASSWGGSYEQYF